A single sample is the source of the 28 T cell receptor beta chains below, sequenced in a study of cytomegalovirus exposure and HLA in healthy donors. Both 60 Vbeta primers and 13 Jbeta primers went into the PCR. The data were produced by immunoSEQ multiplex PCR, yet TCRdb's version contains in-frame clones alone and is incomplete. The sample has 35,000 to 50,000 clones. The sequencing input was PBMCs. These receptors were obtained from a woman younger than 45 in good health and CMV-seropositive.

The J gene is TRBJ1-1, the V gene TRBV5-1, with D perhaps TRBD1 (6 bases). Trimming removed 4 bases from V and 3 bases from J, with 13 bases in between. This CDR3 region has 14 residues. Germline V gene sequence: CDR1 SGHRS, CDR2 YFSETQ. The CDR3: CASSPKDSYTEAFF. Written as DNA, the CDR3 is TGCGCCAGCAGCCCGAAGGACAGTTACACTGAAGCTTTCTTT.

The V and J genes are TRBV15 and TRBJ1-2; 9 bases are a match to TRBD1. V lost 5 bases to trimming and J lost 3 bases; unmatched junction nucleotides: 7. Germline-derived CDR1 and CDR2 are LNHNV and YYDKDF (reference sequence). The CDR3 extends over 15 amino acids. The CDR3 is CATSGRTGAHYGYTF. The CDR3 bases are TGTGCCACCAGCGGTCGGACAGGGGCACACTATGGCTACACCTTC. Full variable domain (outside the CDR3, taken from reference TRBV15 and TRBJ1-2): DAMVIQNPRYQVTQFGKPVTLSCSQTLNHNVMYWYQQKSSQAPKLLFHYYDKDFNNEADTPDNFQSRRPNTSFCFLDIRSPGLGDTAMYLCATSGRTGAHYGYTFGSGTRLTVV.

The CDR3 nucleotides are TGTGCCAGTAGTATAGGCGGAACAGGGGCTGAAGCTTTCTTT. Translation: CASSIGGTGAEAFF. The chain employs TRBV19 and TRBJ1-1, with 7 bases lining up with TRBD1. Trimming at V came to 1 base and at J to 6 bases, leaving 5 bases not matched to a gene. This CDR3 contains 14 residues. CDR1 is LNHDA and CDR2 is SQIVND in the germline V gene (reference sequence).

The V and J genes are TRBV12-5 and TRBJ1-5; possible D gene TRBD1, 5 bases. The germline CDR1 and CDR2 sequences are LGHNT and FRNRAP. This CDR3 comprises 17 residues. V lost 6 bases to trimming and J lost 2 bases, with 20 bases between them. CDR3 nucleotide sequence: TGTGCTAGTGGGTGGACACCCCGGGCAAGTCGCAATCAGCCCCAGCATTTT. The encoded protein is CASGWTPRASRNQPQHF.

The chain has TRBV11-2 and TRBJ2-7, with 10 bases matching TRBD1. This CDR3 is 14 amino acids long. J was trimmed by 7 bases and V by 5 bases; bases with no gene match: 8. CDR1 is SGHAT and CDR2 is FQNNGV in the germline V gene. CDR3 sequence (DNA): TGTGCCAGCAGCCCTTGGACAGGGGGAGGTGAGCAGTACTTC. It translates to CASSPWTGGGEQYF.

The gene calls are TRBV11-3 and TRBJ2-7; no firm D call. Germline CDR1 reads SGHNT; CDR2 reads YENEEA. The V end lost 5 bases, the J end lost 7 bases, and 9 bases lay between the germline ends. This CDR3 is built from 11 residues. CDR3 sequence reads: CASSASGEQYF. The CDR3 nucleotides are TGTGCCAGCAGCGCCTCCGGGGAGCAGTACTTC.

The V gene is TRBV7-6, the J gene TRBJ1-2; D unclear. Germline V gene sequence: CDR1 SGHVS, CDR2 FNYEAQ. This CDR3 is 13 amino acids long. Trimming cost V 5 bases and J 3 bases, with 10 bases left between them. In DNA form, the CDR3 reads TGTGCCAGCAGCGCTACCGCCGACTATGGCTACACCTTC. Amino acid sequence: CASSATADYGYTF.

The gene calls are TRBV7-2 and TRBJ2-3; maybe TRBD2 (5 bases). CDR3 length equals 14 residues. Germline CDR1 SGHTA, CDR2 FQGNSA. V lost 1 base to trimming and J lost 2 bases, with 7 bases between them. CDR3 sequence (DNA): TGTGCCAGCAGCTTAGGAGGGCACACAGATACGCAGTATTTT. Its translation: CASSLGGHTDTQYF.

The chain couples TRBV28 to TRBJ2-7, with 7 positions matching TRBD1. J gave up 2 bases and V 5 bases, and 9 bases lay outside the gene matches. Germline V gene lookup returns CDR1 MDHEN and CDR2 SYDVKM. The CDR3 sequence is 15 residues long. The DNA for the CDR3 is TGTGCCAGCAGTCCAGGGGGTTCAGGGACCTACGAGCAGTACTTC. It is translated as CASSPGGSGTYEQYF.

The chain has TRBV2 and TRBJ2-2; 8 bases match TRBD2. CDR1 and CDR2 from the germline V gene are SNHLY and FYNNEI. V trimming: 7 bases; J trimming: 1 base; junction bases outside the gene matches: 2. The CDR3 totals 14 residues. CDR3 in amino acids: CASMSGGNTGELFF. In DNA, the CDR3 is TGTGCCAGCATGAGCGGGGGGAACACCGGGGAGCTGTTTTTT. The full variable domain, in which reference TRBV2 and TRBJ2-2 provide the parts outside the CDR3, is EPEVTQTPSHQVTQMGQEVILRCVPISNHLYFYWYRQILGQKVEFLVSFYNNEISEKSEIFDDQFSVERPDGSNFTLKIRSTKLEDSAMYFCASMSGGNTGELFFGEGSRLTVL.

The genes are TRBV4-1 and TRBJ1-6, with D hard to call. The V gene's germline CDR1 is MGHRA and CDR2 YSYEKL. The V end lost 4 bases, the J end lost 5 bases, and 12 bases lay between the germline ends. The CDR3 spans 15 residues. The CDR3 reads CASSRVGGDNSPLHF. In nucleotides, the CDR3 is TGCGCCAGCAGCCGTGTAGGCGGTGATAATTCACCCCTCCACTTT.

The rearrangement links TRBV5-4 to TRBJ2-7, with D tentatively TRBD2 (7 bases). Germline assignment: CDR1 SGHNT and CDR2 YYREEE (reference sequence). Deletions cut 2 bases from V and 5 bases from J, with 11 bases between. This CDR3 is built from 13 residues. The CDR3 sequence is CASSLTGRDEQYF. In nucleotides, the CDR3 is TGTGCCAGCAGCTTAACAGGGAGGGACGAGCAGTACTTC.

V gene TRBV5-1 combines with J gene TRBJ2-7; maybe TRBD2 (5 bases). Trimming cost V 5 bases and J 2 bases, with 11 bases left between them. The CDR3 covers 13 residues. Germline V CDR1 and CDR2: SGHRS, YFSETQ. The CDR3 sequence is CASSQGSPYEQYF. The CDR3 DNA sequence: TGCGCCAGCAGTCAAGGGAGCCCCTACGAGCAGTACTTC.

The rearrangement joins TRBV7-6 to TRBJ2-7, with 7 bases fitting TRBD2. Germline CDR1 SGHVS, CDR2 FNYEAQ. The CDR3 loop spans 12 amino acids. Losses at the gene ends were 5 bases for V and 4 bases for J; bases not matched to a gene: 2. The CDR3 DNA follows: TGTGCCAGCAGCCCAGCGGGGTACGAGCAGTACTTC. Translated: CASSPAGYEQYF.

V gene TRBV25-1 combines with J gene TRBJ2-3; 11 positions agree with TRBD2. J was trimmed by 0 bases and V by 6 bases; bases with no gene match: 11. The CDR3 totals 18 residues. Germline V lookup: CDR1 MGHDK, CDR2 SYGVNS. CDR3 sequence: CASSPSGGLTTSTDTQYF. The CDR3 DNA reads TGTGCCAGCAGCCCTAGCGGGGGGCTAACGACTAGCACAGATACGCAGTATTTT.

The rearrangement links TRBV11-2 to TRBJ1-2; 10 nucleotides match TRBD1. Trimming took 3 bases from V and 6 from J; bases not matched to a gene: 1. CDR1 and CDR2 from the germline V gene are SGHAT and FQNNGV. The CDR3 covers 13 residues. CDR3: CASSLTGGDGYTF. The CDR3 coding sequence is TGTGCCAGCAGCTTGACAGGGGGCGATGGCTACACCTTC.

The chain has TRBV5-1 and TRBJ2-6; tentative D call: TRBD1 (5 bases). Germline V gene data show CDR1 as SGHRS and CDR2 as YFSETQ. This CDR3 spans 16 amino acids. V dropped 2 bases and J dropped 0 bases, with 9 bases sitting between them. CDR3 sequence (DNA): TGCGCCAGCAGCTTTCAGGGTAACTCTGGGGCCAACGTCCTGACTTTC. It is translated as CASSFQGNSGANVLTF. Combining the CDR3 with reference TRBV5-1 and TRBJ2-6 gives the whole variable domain KAGVTQTPRYLIKTRGQQVTLSCSPISGHRSVSWYQQTPGQGLQFLFEYFSETQRNKGNFPGRFSGRQFSNSRSEMNVSTLELGDSALYLCASSFQGNSGANVLTFGAGSRLTVL.

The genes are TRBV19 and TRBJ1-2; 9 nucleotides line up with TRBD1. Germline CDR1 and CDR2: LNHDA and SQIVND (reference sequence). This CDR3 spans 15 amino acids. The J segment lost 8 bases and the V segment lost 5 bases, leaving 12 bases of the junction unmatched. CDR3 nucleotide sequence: TGTGCCAGTAGTGTTTACCGGGGACAGGGAGGCGGCTACACCTTC. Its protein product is CASSVYRGQGGGYTF.

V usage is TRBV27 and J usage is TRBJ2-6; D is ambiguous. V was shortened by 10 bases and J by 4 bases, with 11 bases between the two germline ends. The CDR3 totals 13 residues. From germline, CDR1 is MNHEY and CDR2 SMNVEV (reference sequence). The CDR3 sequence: CATLSSGANVLTF. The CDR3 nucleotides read TGTGCCACCCTGTCGTCCGGGGCCAACGTCCTGACTTTC. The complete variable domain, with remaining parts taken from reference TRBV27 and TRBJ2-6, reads EAQVTQNPRYLITVTGKKLTVTCSQNMNHEYMSWYRQDPGLGLRQIYYSMNVEVTDKGDVPEGYKVSRKEKRNFPLILESPSPNQTSLYFCATLSSGANVLTFGAGSRLTVL.

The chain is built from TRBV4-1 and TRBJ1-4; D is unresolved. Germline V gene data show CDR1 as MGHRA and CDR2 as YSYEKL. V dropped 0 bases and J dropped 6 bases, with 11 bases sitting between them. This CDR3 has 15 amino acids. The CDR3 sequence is CASSQETQGDEKLFF. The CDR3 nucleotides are TGCGCCAGCAGCCAAGAAACCCAAGGAGATGAAAAACTGTTTTTT.

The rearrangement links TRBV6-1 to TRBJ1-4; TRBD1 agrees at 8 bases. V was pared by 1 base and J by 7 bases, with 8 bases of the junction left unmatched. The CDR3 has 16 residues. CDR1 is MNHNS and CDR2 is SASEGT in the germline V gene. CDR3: CASSEGIYRGSEKLFF. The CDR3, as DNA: TGTGCCAGCAGTGAAGGGATTTACAGGGGGAGTGAAAAACTGTTTTTT.

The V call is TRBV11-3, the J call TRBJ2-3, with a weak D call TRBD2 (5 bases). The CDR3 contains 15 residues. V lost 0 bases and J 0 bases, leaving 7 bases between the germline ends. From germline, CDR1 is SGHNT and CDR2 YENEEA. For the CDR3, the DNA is TGTGCCAGCAGCTTAGAACCGGGAAGCACAGATACGCAGTATTTT. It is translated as CASSLEPGSTDTQYF.

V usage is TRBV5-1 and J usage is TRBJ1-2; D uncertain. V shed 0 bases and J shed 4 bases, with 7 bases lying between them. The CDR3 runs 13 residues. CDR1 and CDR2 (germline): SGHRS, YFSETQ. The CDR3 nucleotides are TGCGCCAGCAGCTTGGACAGTTTCTATGGCTACACCTTC. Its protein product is CASSLDSFYGYTF.

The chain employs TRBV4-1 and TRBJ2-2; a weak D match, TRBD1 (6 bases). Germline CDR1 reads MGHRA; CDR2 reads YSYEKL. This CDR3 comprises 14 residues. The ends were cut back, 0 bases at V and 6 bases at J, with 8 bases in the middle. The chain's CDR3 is CASSQEQGAGELFF. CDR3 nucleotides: TGCGCCAGCAGCCAAGAACAGGGCGCCGGGGAGCTGTTTTTT.

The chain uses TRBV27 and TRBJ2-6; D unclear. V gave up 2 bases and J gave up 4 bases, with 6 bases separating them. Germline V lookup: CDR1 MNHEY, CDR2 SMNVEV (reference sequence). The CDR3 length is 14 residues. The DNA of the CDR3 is TGTGCCAGCAGTTTAAGCTCAGGGGCCAACGTCCTGACTTTC. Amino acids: CASSLSSGANVLTF.

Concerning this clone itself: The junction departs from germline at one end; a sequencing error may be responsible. CDR3: CASSLEEGSSEQYF. DNA of the CDR3: TGTGCCAGCAGTCTCGAGGAGGGATCCTCCGAGCAGTACTTC. This chain joins TRBV5-4 and TRBJ2-7; a weak D match, TRBD2 (6 bases). Germline CDR1 reads SGHNT; CDR2 reads YYREEE (reference sequence). This CDR3 has 14 residues.

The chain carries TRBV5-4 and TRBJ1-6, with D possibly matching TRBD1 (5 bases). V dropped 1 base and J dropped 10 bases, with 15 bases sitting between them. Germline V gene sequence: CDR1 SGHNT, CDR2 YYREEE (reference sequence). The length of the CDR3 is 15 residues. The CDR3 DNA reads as TGTGCCAGCAGCTTGTCTACGGGGGGGAGCTCACCCCTCCACTTT. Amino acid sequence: CASSLSTGGSSPLHF.

Here the CDR3 reads CASSLGQGSTEAFF. CDR3 sequence (DNA): TGTGCCAGCAGTCTCGGCCAGGGTAGCACTGAAGCTTTCTTT. The V call is TRBV7-2, the J call TRBJ1-1, with D perhaps TRBD1 (5 bases). CDR1 SGHTA and CDR2 FQGNSA come from the germline V gene. This CDR3 region has 14 residues. Trimming took off 6 bases at V and 4 bases at J, with 15 bases between the two ends.